The source of this T cell receptor beta chain is a study of chemoradiotherapy in HPV16-positive cancers. Whole-study context: Candidate HPV-specific T-cell clones and common TCR motifs came from functional assays in two HPV16-positive patients.

As regards this clone: Its target is unknown.

Study results and caveats: HPV-specific T cells were functionally defined from only a couple of HPV16-positive patients.

V was shortened by 2 bases and J by 1 base, with 9 bases between the two germline ends. CDR3 length: 14 amino acids. Germline CDR1 is SGHNT and CDR2 is YYREEE (reference sequence). Generated by immunoSEQ multiplex PCR, the TCRdb table keeps only in-frame clones and is missing some. The sample includes about 12,000 clones, 60% to 85% seen only once; the top ten take under 1.5%. Sampling was conducted from a patient who underwent chemoradiotherapy. The sequence was obtained from a human donor with HPV-associated anogenital cancer. The genes are TRBV5-4 and TRBJ1-2, with D unclear. CDR3 coding DNA: TGTGCCAGCAGCTTCCATGGCTTTAACTATGGCTACACCTTC. Translated, it gives CASSFHGFNYGYTF.